Listed here are 10 T cell receptor beta chains from one sample, sequenced in a study of cytomegalovirus exposure and HLA in healthy donors. In the PCR, 60 Vbeta and 13 Jbeta primers were used. Some clones are missing from TCRdb's copy, which holds only in-frame ones; the method was immunoSEQ multiplex PCR. The sample consists of about 98,000 clones, around 75% of them appearing once. The sample taken for sequencing was PBMCs. The source of these receptors is a man between 18 and 35 years old in good health and CMV-seropositive.

The V gene is TRBV30, the J gene TRBJ1-1; 8 bases agree with TRBD1. The CDR3 contains 12 residues. CDR1 is GTSNPN and CDR2 is SVGIG in the germline V gene (reference sequence). The trim removed 2 bases at V and 9 bases at J, leaving 5 bases unmatched. The CDR3 region has the DNA TGTGCCTGGAGTCTAGACAGGGGAAAAGCTTTCTTT. Translated, it gives CAWSLDRGKAFF.

The genes are TRBV10-2 and TRBJ2-7; D gene uncertain. Trimming left V 3 bases short and J 7 bases short, with 7 bases between. Germline CDR1 reads WSHSY; CDR2 reads SAAADI. This CDR3 spans 11 amino acids. CDR3 DNA sequence: TGCGCCAGCAGTGATAGCTCGGAGCAGTACTTC. Translation gives CASSDSSEQYF.

The genes are TRBV5-1 and TRBJ2-7, with 7 bases that match TRBD1. Losses at the gene ends were 4 bases for V and 0 bases for J; bases not matched to a gene: 4. The CDR3 runs to 14 residues. Germline-derived CDR1 and CDR2 are SGHRS and YFSETQ. CDR3 sequence reads: CASSHPGGSYEQYF. CDR3 DNA: TGCGCCAGCAGCCATCCAGGGGGCTCCTACGAGCAGTACTTC.

This clone was detected once. The gene calls are TRBV19 and TRBJ2-7; D remains ambiguous. There are 13 residues in the CDR3. Germline V gives CDR1 LNHDA, CDR2 SQIVND (reference sequence). Trimming left V 7 bases short and J 6 bases short, with 16 bases between. The CDR3 here is CASTFDSTGEQYF. CDR3 nucleotides: TGTGCCAGTACGTTCGACTCGACCGGCGAGCAGTACTTC.

The table lists this clone with a few counts. CDR3 sequence: CASSLVRGSYEQYF. The DNA for the CDR3 is TGTGCCAGCAGCTTGGTAAGGGGATCCTACGAGCAGTACTTC. The gene calls are TRBV7-6 and TRBJ2-7; TRBD1 is a possible D gene (5 bases). V was cut by 3 bases and J by 1 base, with 10 bases left in between. The CDR3 consists of 14 residues. The germline V gene has CDR1 SGHVS and CDR2 FNYEAQ. The variable domain in full, with the rest retrieved from reference TRBV7-6 and TRBJ2-7, is GAGVSQSPRYKVTKRGQDVALRCDPISGHVSLYWYRQALGQGPEFLTYFNYEAQQDKSGLPNDRFSAERPEGSISTLTIQRTEQRDSAMYRCASSLVRGSYEQYFGPGTRLTVT.

This clone was counted between two and nine times. The chain combines TRBV10-3 with TRBJ2-2; 8 positions match TRBD2. J gave up 0 bases and V 11 bases, and 2 bases lay outside the gene matches. This CDR3 region has 13 residues. The germline V gene encodes CDR1 ENHRY and CDR2 SYGVKD. CDR3 bases: TGTGCCGAGCGGGGGTCGAACACCGGGGAGCTGTTTTTT. Its protein product is CAERGSNTGELFF.

The V and J genes are TRBV21-1 and TRBJ1-2; TRBD1, the table's D call, was not compared with the DNA. TRBV21-1 has pseudogene status. This CDR3 comprises 18 residues. The CDR3 spells CASSKVYNRGAANYGYTF. CDR3 coding DNA: TGTGCCAGCAGCAAAGTGTATAACAGGGGGGCAGCTAACTATGGCTACACCTTC.

This sequence joins TRBV4-2 and TRBJ2-2, with TRBD2 matching 8 bases. CDR3 length: 15 residues. J was trimmed by 6 bases and V by 0 bases; bases with no gene match: 3. Germline CDR1 reads LGHNA; CDR2 reads YNFKEQ. The CDR3 reads CASSQDPGGPGELFF. The CDR3, as DNA: TGTGCCAGCAGCCAAGATCCGGGGGGGCCCGGGGAGCTGTTTTTT.

J is TRBJ2-7 and V is TRBV7-8; D may be TRBD2 (5 bases). Germline V gene lookup returns CDR1 SGHVS and CDR2 FQNEAQ. CDR3 size: 15 residues. Trimming removed 0 bases at V and 0 bases at J, with 9 bases between. The CDR3 reads CASSLADGSSYEQYF. CDR3 DNA: TGTGCCAGCAGCTTAGCGGATGGGAGCTCCTACGAGCAGTACTTC. The complete variable domain, with remaining parts taken from reference TRBV7-8 and TRBJ2-7, reads GAGVSQSPRYKVAKRGQDVALRCDPISGHVSLFWYQQALGQGPEFLTYFQNEAQLDKSGLPSDRFFAERPEGSVSTLKIQRTQQEDSAVYLCASSLADGSSYEQYFGPGTRLTVT.

This clone was seen just once. The chain combines TRBV2 with TRBJ2-5; the match to TRBD2 covers 10 bases. The length of the CDR3 is 16 residues. Trimming cost V 8 bases and J 5 bases; bases outside gene matches: 14. Germline V gene sequence: CDR1 SNHLY, CDR2 FYNNEI. This CDR3 reads CASLTASGGLAETQYF. In DNA, the CDR3 is TGTGCCAGCCTTACAGCTAGCGGGGGCCTCGCGGAGACCCAGTACTTC.